The 16 T cell receptor beta chains in this list originate from one sample, sequenced in a study of OX40 agonist ivuxolimab in advanced cancers. Sequenced by immunoSEQ multiplex PCR; TCRdb stores in-frame clones only, minus some. Among about 81,000 clones listed, 88% were seen once. The sample consisted of CD4+ or CD8+ T cells sorted from blood, taken in a trial of the OX40 agonist ivuxolimab. The receptors were sampled from an adult with an advanced solid tumor such as melanoma, head and neck, liver or kidney cancer.

On this clone: The junction departs from the called germline gene at one end, perhaps through a read error. The CDR3 is CASTQYNKQFF. CDR3 nucleotides: TGTGCCAGCACCCAGTACAATAAGCAGTTCTTC. The rearrangement links TRBV6-5 to TRBJ2-1, with D hard to call. Per germline, CDR1 MNHEY and CDR2 SVGAGI. The CDR3 is 11 amino acids.

The chain recombines TRBV2 with TRBJ1-1; 7 nucleotides agree with TRBD1. The CDR3 has 14 amino acids. V was clipped by 8 bases and J by 8 bases; unmatched bases: 14. The germline V gene encodes CDR1 SNHLY and CDR2 FYNNEI. The CDR3 DNA reads TGTGCCAGCCACTTCCTACAGGGGTCCTGGGAAGCTTTCTTT. It encodes CASHFLQGSWEAFF. Together with reference TRBV2 and TRBJ1-1, the CDR3 gives the full variable domain: EPEVTQTPSHQVTQMGQEVILRCVPISNHLYFYWYRQILGQKVEFLVSFYNNEISEKSEIFDDQFSVERPDGSNFTLKIRSTKLEDSAMYFCASHFLQGSWEAFFGQGTRLTVV.

This clone was detected only once. This chain links TRBV5-4 with TRBJ1-1; D not certain. This CDR3 has 15 amino acids. V shed 3 bases and J shed 6 bases, with 18 bases lying between them. Germline loops: CDR1 SGHNT, CDR2 YYREEE (reference sequence). The DNA for the CDR3 is TGTGCCAGCAGCTATCCACCCCCAAACAGCGCTGAAGCTTTCTTT. Its translation is CASSYPPPNSAEAFF.

This clone has a single count. The V call is TRBV6-1, the J call TRBJ2-4, with a tentative D call TRBD2 (7 bases). The ends were cut back, 5 bases at V and 11 bases at J, with 10 bases in the middle. The CDR3 has 11 residues. Germline CDR1 MNHNS, CDR2 SASEGT. The CDR3 DNA sequence: TGTGCCAGCAGTCACGGGGGGCTTCAGTACTTC. It encodes CASSHGGLQYF.

The rearrangement joins TRBV10-3 to TRBJ2-3, with 7 bases that match TRBD1. The J segment lost 3 bases and the V segment lost 6 bases, leaving 6 bases of the junction unmatched. The CDR3 covers 14 residues. The germline CDR1 and CDR2 sequences are ENHRY and SYGVKD. CDR3 residues: CAIRSGGSTDTQYF. Written as DNA, the CDR3 is TGTGCCATCAGATCAGGGGGTAGTACAGATACGCAGTATTTT.

The V call is TRBV5-4, the J call TRBJ1-2; 9 bases line up with TRBD1. CDR1 and CDR2 from the germline V gene are SGHNT and YYREEE (reference sequence). The length of the CDR3 is 13 residues. Trimming at V came to 5 bases and at J to 6 bases, leaving 5 bases not matched to a gene. Here the CDR3 DNA reads TGTGCCAGCAGTTACACAGGGGGCGATGGCTACACCTTC. It specifies CASSYTGGDGYTF.

This rearrangement joins TRBV6-6 to TRBJ1-4, with D tentatively TRBD1 (6 bases). The CDR3 contains 16 residues. V was clipped by 5 bases and J by 0 bases, with 13 bases between them. The V gene's germline CDR1 is MNHNY and CDR2 SVGAGI (reference sequence). CDR3 in amino acids: CASSNPGDPTNEKLFF. CDR3 DNA sequence: TGTGCCAGCAGTAACCCAGGGGACCCAACTAATGAAAAACTGTTTTTT.

The chain uses TRBV10-3 and TRBJ1-5; D is perhaps TRBD1 (5 bases). Germline V gene lookup returns CDR1 ENHRY and CDR2 SYGVKD. This CDR3 spans 13 amino acids. The CDR3, as DNA: TGTGGGACCAGGGCGGCCGAGGATCAGCCCCAGCATTTT. It specifies CGTRAAEDQPQHF.

This sequence joins TRBV5-4 and TRBJ2-7; D may correspond to TRBD1 or TRBD2 (5 bases each). CDR1 and CDR2 from the germline V gene are SGHNT and YYREEE (reference sequence). Trimming pared 0 bases from V and 6 bases from J, leaving 7 bases between. There are 12 residues in the CDR3. CDR3 protein: CASSLDGGEQYF. The CDR3 coding sequence is TGTGCCAGCAGCTTGGATGGGGGCGAGCAGTACTTC.

This clone was detected only a few times. This chain joins TRBV5-1 and TRBJ1-2; D remains unclear. V dropped 8 bases and J dropped 5 bases, with 16 bases sitting between them. Germline V lookup: CDR1 SGHRS, CDR2 YFSETQ. This CDR3 has 13 amino acids. In nucleotides, the CDR3 is TGCGCCAGTGGGGTTTCGAGTGGATATGGCTACACCTTC. It codes for CASGVSSGYGYTF.

The chain recombines TRBV2 with TRBJ2-5; D is perhaps TRBD1 or TRBD2 (5 bases each). CDR3 size: 13 residues. Trimming cost V 8 bases and J 3 bases, with 13 bases left between them. Germline V gene sequence: CDR1 SNHLY, CDR2 FYNNEI. The chain's CDR3 is CASGSGREETQYF. The CDR3 DNA reads TGTGCCAGCGGGTCGGGGCGGGAAGAGACCCAGTACTTC.

The rearrangement uses TRBV5-1 and TRBJ1-1; D remains unclear. Germline CDR1 is SGHRS and CDR2 is YFSETQ. There are 13 residues in the CDR3. The V and J ends lost 6 bases and 1 base respectively, with 10 bases between them. Here the CDR3 reads CASTPQANTEAFF. The CDR3 DNA sequence: TGCGCCAGCACCCCTCAAGCGAACACTGAAGCTTTCTTT.

V and J are TRBV29-1 and TRBJ1-1, with no clear D. Germline loops: CDR1 SQVTM, CDR2 ANQGSEA. Trimming removed 5 bases from V and 0 bases from J, with 10 bases in between. This CDR3 has 13 amino acids. The CDR3 sequence: CSVCRAVNTEAFF. CDR3 bases: TGCAGCGTTTGTAGGGCGGTGAACACTGAAGCTTTCTTT.

J is TRBJ1-5 and V is TRBV2; no firm D call. The CDR3 totals 14 residues. Germline V gene lookup returns CDR1 SNHLY and CDR2 FYNNEI. V was cut by 2 bases and J by 3 bases, with 8 bases left in between. The CDR3 loop is CASSEIVANQPQHF. DNA for the CDR3: TGTGCCAGCAGTGAAATAGTTGCCAATCAGCCCCAGCATTTT. Full variable domain (missing parts from reference TRBV2 and TRBJ1-5): EPEVTQTPSHQVTQMGQEVILRCVPISNHLYFYWYRQILGQKVEFLVSFYNNEISEKSEIFDDQFSVERPDGSNFTLKIRSTKLEDSAMYFCASSEIVANQPQHFGDGTRLSIL.

The gene calls are TRBV5-4 and TRBJ1-4; possibly TRBD1 for D (6 bases). V dropped 4 bases and J dropped 4 bases, with 17 bases sitting between them. Germline CDR1 and CDR2: SGHNT and YYREEE (reference sequence). The CDR3 is made up of 16 amino acids. The DNA of the CDR3 is TGTGCCAGCAGCCACGTGGGGGGCAGGAGTAATGAAAAACTGTTTTTT. Protein: CASSHVGGRSNEKLFF. Looking up the rest from reference TRBV5-4 and TRBJ1-4 gives the full variable domain: ETGVTQSPTHLIKTRGQQVTLRCSSQSGHNTVSWYQQALGQGPQFIFQYYREEENGRGNFPPRFSGLQFPNYSSELNVNALELDDSALYLCASSHVGGRSNEKLFFGSGTQLSVL.

The chain joins TRBV6-1 to TRBJ1-5; 7 positions agree with TRBD1. Germline trimming cut 6 bases from V and 4 bases from J; bases unmatched to any gene: 3. This CDR3 contains 13 residues. Looked up from germline, CDR1 is MNHNS and CDR2 is SASEGT. As DNA, the CDR3 is TGTGCCAGCAGCCTGACAGGGAATCAGCCCCAGCATTTT. Its translation is CASSLTGNQPQHF.